These T cell receptor beta chains were read from a single sample in a study of T cell clones after liver transplantation. The data were produced by immunoSEQ multiplex PCR, yet TCRdb's version contains in-frame clones alone and is incomplete. The sample yields roughly 70,000 clones, roughly nine tenths seen once. Here the sequenced sample was CD4+ T cells from blood, taken before liver transplant. The receptors shown here come from a human donor who received a liver transplant. CDR3s include the opening cysteine and the closing phenylalanine or tryptophan. The D gene is left open where the match is weak. The size entry is marked missing in some rows and otherwise reads once, few, many or a size class.

cdr3_aa cdr3_nt j_call v_call clone_size d_call
CASSSDRGKLFF TGTGCCAGCAGTTCGGACAGGGGGAAACTGTTTTTT TRBJ1-4 TRBV6-5 NA TRBD1
CASSQMTLFSTDTQYF TGCGCCAGCAGCCAAATGACCCTATTCAGCACAGATACGCAGTATTTT TRBJ2-3 TRBV4-1 NA NA
CASSLVGRVIYTEAFF TGTGCCAGCAGCTTAGTGGGCAGGGTCATATACACTGAAGCTTTCTTT TRBJ1-1 TRBV7-8 few NA
CASSQKLSRGSDEQYF TGTGCCAGCAGCCAGAAGCTCTCTAGGGGGTCAGACGAGCAGTACTTC TRBJ2-7 TRBV5-4 NA NA
CASRPDGEGDQPQHF TGTGCCAGTCGACCAGACGGGGAAGGGGATCAGCCCCAGCATTTT TRBJ1-5 TRBV19 NA NA
CASSASSVQAGGGADTQYF TGTGCCAGCAGCGCCTCATCGGTCCAAGCGGGAGGTGGTGCAGATACGCAGTATTTT TRBJ2-3 TRBV9 few TRBD2
CASSLESPGSSLNEQFF TGTGCCAGCAGCTTAGAAAGCCCGGGTAGTTCGTTGAATGAGCAGTTCTTC TRBJ2-1 TRBV7-6 NA NA
CASCSSGRSYNEQFF TGTGCCAGCTGTTCTAGCGGGAGATCCTACAATGAGCAGTTCTTC TRBJ2-1 TRBV11-3 NA TRBD2
CASSPEAQTNEKLFF TGCGCCAGCAGCCCGGAAGCGCAGACTAATGAAAAACTGTTTTTT TRBJ1-4 TRBV5-1 NA NA
CASSDSGLGETQYF TGTGCCAGCAGCGACAGTGGCCTAGGAGAGACCCAGTACTTC TRBJ2-5 TRBV5-6 NA NA
CASSQRSNSYEQYF TGTGCCAGCAGTCAACGTTCGAACTCCTACGAGCAGTACTTC TRBJ2-7 TRBV7-2 NA NA
CASSLQGGRSPAFF TGTGCCAGCAGCTTACAGGGCGGTAGGTCCCCCGCGTTCTTC TRBJ2-1 TRBV11-3 NA NA
CASSLDIGTVQETQYF TGTGCCAGCAGCTTGGATATAGGGACAGTGCAAGAGACCCAGTACTTC TRBJ2-5 TRBV5-4 NA TRBD1
CASSISLRRAGQPQHF TGTGCCAGTAGTATCTCTTTGCGCAGGGCGGGTCAGCCCCAGCATTTT TRBJ1-5 TRBV19 once NA
CASREGLSNQPQHF TGTGCCAGCAGGGAAGGCTTGAGCAATCAGCCCCAGCATTTT TRBJ1-5 TRBV2 once NA
CASSFGQGNSYEQYF TGCGCCAGCAGCTTCGGACAGGGTAACTCCTACGAGCAGTACTTC TRBJ2-7 TRBV5-1 once TRBD1
CATRLKVVTTEAFF TGTGCCACACGTTTAAAGGTTGTAACTACTGAAGCTTTCTTT TRBJ1-1 TRBV6-5 NA NA
CASSLVGGTEAFF TGTGCCAGCAGTTTAGTGGGGGGCACTGAAGCTTTCTTT TRBJ1-1 TRBV27 few NA
CASSPGAGGLYIQYF TGTGCCAGCAGCCCCGGGGCGGGGGGATTATACATTCAGTACTTC TRBJ2-4 TRBV7-2 once TRBD2
CASSPGGTFGGETQYF TGTGCCAGCAGCCCCGGAGGAACCTTTGGCGGAGAGACCCAGTACTTC TRBJ2-5 TRBV5-4 NA NA
CASSRTDHYGYTF TGTGCCAGCAGCCGGACAGACCACTATGGCTACACCTTC TRBJ1-2 TRBV28 NA NA
CASSYGELNTEAFF TGTGCCAGCAGTTACGGGGAACTGAACACTGAAGCTTTCTTT TRBJ1-1 TRBV2 NA NA
CASSTFKGQGNTEAFF TGTGCCAGTAGCACATTTAAGGGACAGGGGAACACTGAAGCTTTCTTT TRBJ1-1 TRBV19 NA TRBD1
CASSGGVGANEQFF TGTGCCAGCAGCGGAGGGGTAGGAGCTAATGAGCAGTTCTTC TRBJ2-1 TRBV7-9 NA NA
CASSFNFMVGNSYEQYF TGTGCCAGCAGCTTTAATTTTATGGTCGGCAACTCCTACGAGCAGTACTTC TRBJ2-7 TRBV13 NA NA
CASRGNGQGFSGNTIYF TGTGCCAGCAGGGGTAACGGACAGGGATTCTCTGGAAACACCATATATTTT TRBJ1-3 TRBV11-2 NA TRBD1
CASSGQGVDTQYF TGTGCCAGCAGTGGACAGGGGGTTGATACGCAGTATTTT TRBJ2-3 TRBV2 NA TRBD1
CASSLGQGPGNTIYF TGTGCCAGCAGCTTGGGACAGGGCCCTGGAAACACCATATATTTT TRBJ1-3 TRBV9 NA TRBD1
CASSFPSGGIDEQYF TGCGCCAGCAGCTTCCCCTCCGGAGGGATTGACGAGCAGTACTTC TRBJ2-7 TRBV5-1 NA NA
CAIRQGLNEKLFF TGTGCCATAAGACAGGGCCTAAATGAAAAACTGTTTTTT TRBJ1-4 TRBV6-1 once TRBD1
CASSSGQGVTGELFF TGTGCCAGCAGTAGCGGACAGGGGGTAACCGGGGAGCTGTTTTTT TRBJ2-2 TRBV6-5 NA TRBD1
CASSSRLVPGELFF TGTGCCAGCAGCTCCCGACTAGTCCCCGGGGAGCTGTTTTTT TRBJ2-2 TRBV7-8 NA NA
CASSLAAGQETQYF TGTGCCAGCAGCTTAGCGGCAGGGCAAGAGACCCAGTACTTC TRBJ2-5 TRBV7-6 NA NA
CASSDRKTQYF TGTGCCAGCAGTGATAGGAAGACCCAGTACTTC TRBJ2-5 TRBV25-1 NA NA
CASSESVTGELFF TGCGCCAGCAGTGAGTCGGTGACCGGGGAGCTGTTTTTT TRBJ2-2 TRBV10-1 NA NA
CASGLADFSPLHF TGTGCTAGTGGTTTGGCCGATTTTTCACCCCTCCACTTT TRBJ1-6 TRBV12-5 NA NA